This TCR beta chain was found in a study of technical replicates of blood from a few donors. V gave up 3 bases and J gave up 1 base; unmatched junction bases: 6. The CDR3 extends over 16 amino acids. Germline CDR1 SGHNT, CDR2 YYREEE (reference sequence). The repertoire was sequenced with immunoSEQ multiplex PCR; TCRdb's copy has only in-frame clones and lacks some. Of approximately 70,000 clones detected, 90% to 95% appear once; the ten largest clones hold over 3.5%. Sample: PBMCs. This chain connects TRBV5-4 to TRBJ2-7, with 11 bases lining up with TRBD2. The clonotype originates from a human donor in good health. Some clones in this sample may be carry-over from other donors' samples. The CDR3 reads CASSSPGTSGSYEQYF. The CDR3 bases are TGTGCCAGCAGCTCGCCCGGGACTAGCGGATCCTACGAGCAGTACTTC. Full variable domain (remainder filled in from reference TRBV5-4 and TRBJ2-7): ETGVTQSPTHLIKTRGQQVTLRCSSQSGHNTVSWYQQALGQGPQFIFQYYREEENGRGNFPPRFSGLQFPNYSSELNVNALELDDSALYLCASSSPGTSGSYEQYFGPGTRLTVT.